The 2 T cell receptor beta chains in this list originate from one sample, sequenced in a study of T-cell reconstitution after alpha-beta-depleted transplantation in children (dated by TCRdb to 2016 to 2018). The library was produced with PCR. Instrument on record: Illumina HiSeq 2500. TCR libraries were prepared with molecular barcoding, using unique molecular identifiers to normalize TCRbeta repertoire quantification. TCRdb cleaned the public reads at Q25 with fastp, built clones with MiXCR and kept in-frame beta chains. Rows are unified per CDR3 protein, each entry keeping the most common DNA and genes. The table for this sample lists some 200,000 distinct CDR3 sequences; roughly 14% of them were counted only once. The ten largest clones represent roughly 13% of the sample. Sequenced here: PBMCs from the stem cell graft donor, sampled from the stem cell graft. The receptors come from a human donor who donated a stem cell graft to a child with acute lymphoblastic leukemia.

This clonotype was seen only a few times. DNA of the CDR3: TGTGCCAGCAGTTTTCGTTTCGGGAGACCTTTTGAGGAGCAGTACTTC. The encoded protein is CASSFRFGRPFEEQYF. The chain has TRBV12-3 or TRBV12-4 and TRBJ2-7; a weak D match, TRBD2 (6 bases). This CDR3 spans 16 amino acids. V was pared by 3 bases and J by 7 bases, with 22 bases between.

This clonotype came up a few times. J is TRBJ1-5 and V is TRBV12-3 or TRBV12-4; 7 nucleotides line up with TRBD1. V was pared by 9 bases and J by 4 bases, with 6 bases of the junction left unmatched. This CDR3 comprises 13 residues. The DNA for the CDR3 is TGTGCCAGTCAGGGGGGAGGAAATCAGCCCCAGCATTTT. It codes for CASQGGGNQPQHF.